This T cell receptor beta chain was documented in a study of blood T cell repertoires in COVID-19. Whole-study context: T cells, B-cell-depleted T cells, or PBMCs provided the cDNA or gDNA that served as material.

Produced via immunoSEQ multiplex PCR; TCRdb's table is partial and in-frame only. The table records about 200,000 clones, approximately 85% of them present only once. The germline gives CDR1 MDHEN, CDR2 SYDVKM. V lost 3 bases, J lost 5 bases, and 9 bases stayed unmatched. This CDR3 comprises 17 residues. This sequence was found in a man aged 35 to 55 with acute COVID-19. The V call is TRBV28, the J call TRBJ2-1; 11 nucleotides agree with TRBD2. The sample taken for sequencing was PBMCs or T cells enriched from blood (not recorded which). The chain's CDR3 is CASSFLITSGRDNEQFF. The CDR3 DNA sequence: TGTGCCAGCAGTTTCCTAATAACTAGCGGGAGAGACAATGAGCAGTTCTTC.